A selection of T cell receptor beta chains follows, all from one sample in a study of T cell repertoires in cytomegalovirus infection. TCRdb fed the reads into MiXCR, producing one record per CDR3 protein. The sample has about 260,000 distinct CDR3 sequences, approximately 14% seen once. The sequenced sample was PBMCs. These receptors all stem from a human donor in good health (CMV status not recorded). Some clones in this sample may be carry-over from other donors' samples. Both conserved end residues are part of each CDR3. Each record gives: J gene, D gene, V gene, clone size, CDR3 DNA, CDR3 protein. D genes are given only for firm matches. The listing skips clone size in some rows; elsewhere it reads once, few, many or a size class.

TRBJ1-5 . TRBV4-1 few TGCGCCAGCAGCCAAGGAGGGAGCAATCAGCCCCAGCATTTT CASSQGGSNQPQHF
TRBJ2-1 TRBD1 TRBV7-6 many TGTGCCAGCAGCTCAGTATTCGACAGGGGCTTATACAATGAGCAGTTCTTC CASSSVFDRGLYNEQFF
TRBJ2-1 . TRBV7-2 many TGTGCCAGCAGCTCCCTACCGGTCCACAATGAGCAGTTCTTC CASSSLPVHNEQFF
TRBJ1-1 . TRBV7-2 many TGTGCCAGCAGCGAGCCAGGGAGGCGCACTGAAGCTTTCTTT CASSEPGRRTEAFF
TRBJ2-1 TRBD1 TRBV28 few TGTGCCAGCAGGTGGACAGGGGGATCCTACAATGAGCAGTTCTTC CASRWTGGSYNEQFF
TRBJ1-5 . TRBV3-1 few TGTGCCAGCAGCCGAACGAGGTGGGGCAATCAGCCCCAGCATTTT CASSRTRWGNQPQHF
TRBJ1-5 . TRBV4-1 many TGCGCCAGCAGCCAAGACTTCACAGTTTATAGCAATCAGCCCCAGCATTTT CASSQDFTVYSNQPQHF
TRBJ1-5 . TRBV10-3 many TGTGCCATCAGTGACCGCAATCAGCCCCAGCATTTT CAISDRNQPQHF
TRBJ2-1 . TRBV15 . TGTGCCACCAGCAGAGATCGTACTACGAGGAATGAGCAGTTCTTC CATSRDRTTRNEQFF
TRBJ1-5 . TRBV15 few TGTGCCACCAGCAGAGAGAGGGGTAGCAATCAGCCCCAGCATTTT CATSRERGSNQPQHF
TRBJ2-7 TRBD2 TRBV20-1 few TGCAGTGCCCCGCGACCGGGGGGATACGAGCAGTACTTC CSAPRPGGYEQYF
TRBJ1-2 . TRBV7-9 many TGTGCCAGCAGCCTGGATTACTATGGCTACACCTTC CASSLDYYGYTF
TRBJ1-2 . TRBV29-1 few TGCAGCGCCATCGACAGTATCCTATATGGCTACACCTTC CSAIDSILYGYTF
TRBJ2-1 . TRBV6-2/TRBV6-3 many TGTGCCAGCAGTTATGCCCTAGCTATAGTCTACAATGAGCAGTTCTTC CASSYALAIVYNEQFF
TRBJ2-2 . TRBV18 many TGTGCCAGCTCACCATCAGGGAGAACCGGGGAGCTGTTTTTT CASSPSGRTGELFF
TRBJ1-4 TRBD1 TRBV6-6 many TGTGCCAGCAGTTACGCGGGAAAGGACAGGGGAAAACTGTTTTTT CASSYAGKDRGKLFF
TRBJ1-1 TRBD1 TRBV10-2 . TGCGCCAGCAGTGAGACAGGGGTAAGCCCTGAAGCTTTCTTT CASSETGVSPEAFF
TRBJ2-1 TRBD2 TRBV29-1 few TGCAGCGTTGTCCCCAGGACCGGGAGGGCCTACAATGAGCAGTTCTTC CSVVPRTGRAYNEQFF
TRBJ2-7 . TRBV7-9 . TGTGCCAGCAGCTTAGATTGGGAGGGGGCCCTCTACGAGCAGTACTTC CASSLDWEGALYEQYF
TRBJ2-3 . TRBV2 few TGTGCCACCCGGTACTTAGCTCCGGAATATTTT CATRYLAPEYF
TRBJ2-2 TRBD2 TRBV4-2 many TGTGCCAGCAGTCCCATAGCGGGGGGGCCCGGGGAGCTGTTTTTT CASSPIAGGPGELFF
TRBJ2-1 TRBD1 TRBV7-9 many TGTGCCAGCAGCTTAGTGGCCGGACAGGGGGTCTTC CASSLVAGQGVF
TRBJ2-1 . TRBV25-1 few TGTGCCAGCAGTGAGGAAGGGCGGAATGAGCAGTTCTTC CASSEEGRNEQFF
TRBJ2-7 TRBD2 TRBV7-9 many TGTGCCAGCAGCTTACCCCGGCTAGCGGGCCAGAGCTCCTACGAGCAGTACTTC CASSLPRLAGQSSYEQYF